The rows below give T cell receptor beta chains drawn from one sample of a study of OX40 agonist ivuxolimab in advanced cancers. Only in-frame clones appear in the TCRdb table, and some are missing; sequencing was by immunoSEQ multiplex PCR. The sample has fewer than 65,000 clones; roughly 89% are singletons. Here the sequenced sample was CD4+ or CD8+ T cells sorted from blood, taken in a trial of the OX40 agonist ivuxolimab. The receptors stem from an adult with an advanced solid tumor such as melanoma, head and neck, liver or kidney cancer. Each CDR3 is given with its conserved first and last residue. Fields, in order: clone size, V gene, J gene, D gene, CDR3 protein, CDR3 DNA. The D gene is left open where the match is weak. Clone size is shown for a subset of rows, as once, few, many or a class of expanded clone.

NA	TRBV5-1	TRBJ1-1	NA	CASSWIDPGTEAFF	TGCGCCAGCAGCTGGATAGATCCAGGGACTGAAGCTTTCTTT
NA	TRBV7-9	TRBJ1-6	NA	CASSPRQGSNSPLHF	TGTGCCAGCAGCCCGCGGCAGGGTAGTAATTCACCCCTCCACTTT
NA	TRBV19	TRBJ2-5	NA	CASSSGQTYQETQYF	TGTGCCAGTAGTTCAGGGCAGACGTACCAAGAGACCCAGTACTTC
NA	TRBV7-3	TRBJ2-2	TRBD2	CASSLGLAGSGELFF	TGTGCCAGCAGCTTGGGACTAGCGGGCTCCGGGGAGCTGTTTTTT
NA	TRBV5-1	TRBJ1-3	NA	CASSLAGEISGNTIYF	TGCGCCAGCAGCTTGGCGGGGGAAATAAGTGGAAACACCATATATTTT
NA	TRBV6-1	TRBJ2-3	TRBD1	CASCLGTGGTDTQYF	TGTGCCAGCTGCCTTGGGACAGGGGGCACAGATACGCAGTATTTT
NA	TRBV21-1	TRBJ2-3	NA	CASSKENRGDDTQYF	TGTGCCAGCAGCAAAGAGAATAGGGGCGATGATACGCAGTATTTT
NA	TRBV18	TRBJ1-1	NA	CASSPSRDTEAFF	TGTGCCAGCTCACCTAGCCGGGACACTGAAGCTTTCTTT
few	TRBV27	TRBJ1-2	NA	CASSLYGEVNYGYTF	TGTGCCAGCAGTTTATACGGGGAGGTTAACTATGGCTACACCTTC
once	TRBV5-1	TRBJ2-5	NA	CASSFNGRQETQYF	TGCGCCAGCAGCTTTAATGGCCGGCAAGAGACCCAGTACTTC
NA	TRBV5-8	TRBJ1-3	NA	CASSRIDGASGNTIYF	TGTGCCAGCAGCCGGATAGACGGGGCCTCTGGAAACACCATATATTTT
NA	TRBV19	TRBJ2-2	NA	CASSMGRRAEGQRELFF	TGTGCCAGTAGTATGGGACGCAGAGCGGAGGGTCAAAGGGAGCTGTTTTTT
NA	TRBV30	TRBJ2-3	TRBD2	CAWPRGVVRVASTDTQYF	TGTGCCTGGCCCCGGGGGGTGGTGAGGGTCGCTAGCACAGATACGCAGTATTTT
NA	TRBV10-3	TRBJ2-7	NA	CAISRADGGGYEQYF	TGTGCCATCAGCCGCGCCGACGGAGGGGGTTACGAGCAGTACTTC
NA	TRBV6-1	TRBJ2-1	NA	CASSVVYNEQFF	TGTGCCAGCAGTGTCGTTTACAATGAGCAGTTCTTC
NA	TRBV6-1	TRBJ1-2	TRBD1	CASSEGARGDGYTF	TGTGCCAGCAGTGAAGGGGCCAGGGGGGATGGCTACACCTTC
NA	TRBV9	TRBJ1-3	TRBD1	CASSFEQGATGNTIYF	TGTGCCAGCAGCTTTGAACAGGGGGCGACTGGAAACACCATATATTTT
once	TRBV11-2	TRBJ1-6	NA	CASSFDVNSPLHF	TGTGCCAGCAGCTTCGACGTCAATTCACCCCTCCACTTT
NA	TRBV4-2	TRBJ1-1	NA	CASSQDGRHTEAFF	TGTGCCAGCAGCCAAGACGGGAGGCATACTGAAGCTTTCTTT
NA	TRBV5-1	TRBJ1-2	NA	CASSLTRGGYGYTF	TGCGCCAGCAGCCTTACCAGGGGCGGCTATGGCTACACCTTC
NA	TRBV10-2	TRBJ1-4	NA	CASSESSGGKLFF	TGCGCCAGCAGTGAGTCATCGGGGGGCAAACTGTTTTTT
few	TRBV19	TRBJ2-6	NA	CASSYNSGANVLTF	TGTGCCAGTAGTTACAACTCTGGGGCCAACGTCCTGACTTTC
NA	TRBV5-1	TRBJ2-2	NA	CASSWSPATGELFF	TGCGCCAGCAGCTGGTCTCCCGCGACCGGGGAGCTGTTTTTT
NA	TRBV6-1	TRBJ1-1	TRBD1	CASSERTGASVGTEAFF	TGTGCCAGCAGTGAACGGACAGGGGCCTCCGTTGGGACTGAAGCTTTCTTT
NA	TRBV5-8	TRBJ1-4	TRBD1	CASSLPGTGGEKLFF	TGTGCCAGCAGCCTCCCCGGGACAGGTGGTGAAAAACTGTTTTTT
NA	TRBV15	TRBJ2-7	TRBD2	CATSREAGGGYEQYF	TGTGCCACCAGCAGAGAGGCGGGAGGGGGTTACGAGCAGTACTTC
NA	TRBV5-1	TRBJ2-7	NA	CASSLVGEGYEQYF	TGCGCCAGCAGCTTGGTGGGGGAAGGCTACGAGCAGTACTTC
NA	TRBV18	TRBJ2-2	TRBD1	CASSPKSWTGNTGELFF	TGTGCCAGCTCACCCAAGTCCTGGACAGGGAACACCGGGGAGCTGTTTTTT
once	TRBV6-6	TRBJ2-2	NA	CASREGPHTGELFF	TGTGCCAGCAGAGAGGGCCCGCACACCGGGGAGCTGTTTTTT
NA	TRBV19	TRBJ2-5	TRBD1	CASSAQGTGQETQYF	TGTGCCAGTAGTGCACAAGGGACAGGTCAAGAGACCCAGTACTTC
NA	TRBV11-2	TRBJ2-2	NA	CASSLSLNTGELFF	TGTGCCAGCAGCTTAAGTTTAAATACCGGGGAGCTGTTTTTT
few	TRBV5-4	TRBJ2-7	TRBD2	CASSLRTGGSYEQYF	TGTGCCAGCAGCTTGAGAACGGGAGGGTCTTACGAGCAGTACTTC
NA	TRBV10-1	TRBJ2-3	TRBD2	CASSDTGGTQYF	TGCGCCAGCAGTGATACGGGAGGGACGCAGTATTTT
NA	TRBV19	TRBJ1-5	TRBD1	CASRYWDSLRQPQHF	TGTGCCAGTAGGTATTGGGACAGCCTACGACAGCCCCAGCATTTT
NA	TRBV6-1	TRBJ2-7	NA	CASSSDRSSYEQYF	TGTGCCAGCAGTTCAGACCGGTCCTCCTACGAGCAGTACTTC
NA	TRBV5-1	TRBJ2-3	TRBD2	CASSLSLAAPDTQYF	TGCGCCAGCAGCTTGAGTCTAGCGGCCCCGGATACGCAGTATTTT
NA	TRBV2	TRBJ1-5	NA	CASSGDEQPQHF	TGTGCCAGCTCGGGGGATGAACAGCCCCAGCATTTT